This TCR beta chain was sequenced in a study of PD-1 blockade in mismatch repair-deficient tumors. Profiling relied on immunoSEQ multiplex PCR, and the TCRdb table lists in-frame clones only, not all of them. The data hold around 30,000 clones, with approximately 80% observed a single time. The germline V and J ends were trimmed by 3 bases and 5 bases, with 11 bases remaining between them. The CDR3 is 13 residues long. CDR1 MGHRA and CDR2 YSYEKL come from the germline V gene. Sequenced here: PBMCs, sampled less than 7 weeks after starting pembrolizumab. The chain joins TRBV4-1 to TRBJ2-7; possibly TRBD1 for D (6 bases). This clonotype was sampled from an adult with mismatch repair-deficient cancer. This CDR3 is CASSHHSGDEQYF. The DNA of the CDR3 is TGCGCCAGCAGCCACCACTCAGGGGACGAGCAGTACTTC.